The entry that follows covers one T cell receptor (beta chain) sequence. Its antigen is as yet unknown. This sample was included in a study of monozygotic twins with inflammatory bowel disease. Study findings and constraints: Clonotype overlap with others was lower in IBD patients than in healthy twins, a difference that was greatest with disease activity.

Germline values: CDR1 LNHDA, CDR2 SQIVND (reference sequence). The CDR3 totals 15 residues. A roughly 2.5 ml blood sample was drawn per donor. Without any T cell sorting, total RNA was isolated from whole blood. Two nested PCRs, of roughly 15 and 9 cycles, processed TCRalpha and TCRbeta cDNA. TCRdb reprocessed the 5' RACE reads and stores each CDR3 protein as one record, lacking DNA. The repertoire table contains 400,000 to 500,000 distinct CDR3 sequences. This sequence originates from a human donor with ulcerative colitis or Crohn's disease, or a healthy co-twin of an affected twin (not recorded which). Sequencing was performed on blood. This chain joins TRBV19 and TRBJ2-5; no DNA is available, so the TRBD1 call from TCRdb remains unchecked. CDR3 in amino acids: CASSRGQGSQETQYF.